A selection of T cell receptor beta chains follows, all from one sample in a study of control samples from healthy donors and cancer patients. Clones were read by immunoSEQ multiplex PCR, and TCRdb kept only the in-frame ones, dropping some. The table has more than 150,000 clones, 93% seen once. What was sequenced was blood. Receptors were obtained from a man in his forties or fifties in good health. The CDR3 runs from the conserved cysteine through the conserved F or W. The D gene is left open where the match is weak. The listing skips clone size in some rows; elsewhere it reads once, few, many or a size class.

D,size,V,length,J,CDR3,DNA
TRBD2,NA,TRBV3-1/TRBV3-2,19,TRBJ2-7,CASSQAPRVLADRRYEQYF,TGTGCCAGCAGCCAAGCCCCGAGGGTCCTAGCGGACCGCCGCTACGAGCAGTACTTC
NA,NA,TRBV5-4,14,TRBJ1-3,CASSLTGNRNTIYF,TGTGCCAGCAGCCTTACAGGGAATAGAAACACCATATATTTT
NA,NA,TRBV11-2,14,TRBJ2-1,CASSLTTAYNEQFF,TGTGCCAGCAGCTTAACTACAGCCTACAATGAGCAGTTCTTC
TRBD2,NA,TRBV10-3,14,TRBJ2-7,CAISESSGNYEQYF,TGTGCCATCAGTGAATCTAGCGGGAACTACGAGCAGTACTTC
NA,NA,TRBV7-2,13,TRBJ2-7,CASSFFSSSEQYF,TGTGCCAGCAGCTTTTTTTCCTCGTCAGAGCAGTACTTC
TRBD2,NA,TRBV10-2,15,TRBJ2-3,CASSDGLAGVNTQYF,TGCGCCAGCAGTGACGGACTAGCGGGAGTGAATACGCAGTATTTT
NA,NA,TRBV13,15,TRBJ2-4,CASSAIDLAKNIQYF,TGTGCCAGCAGCGCGATAGATCTAGCCAAAAACATTCAGTACTTC
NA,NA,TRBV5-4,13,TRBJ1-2,CASSWPGNYGYTF,TGTGCCAGCAGCTGGCCGGGGAACTATGGCTACACCTTC
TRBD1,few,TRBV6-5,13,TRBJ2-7,CATTGTEPYEQYF,TGTGCCACCACCGGGACAGAGCCCTACGAGCAGTACTTC
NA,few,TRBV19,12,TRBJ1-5,CASTFGYQPQHF,TGTGCCAGTACGTTCGGGTATCAGCCCCAGCATTTT
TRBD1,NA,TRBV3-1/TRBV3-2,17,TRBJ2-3,CASSQGPRQGAKDTQYF,TGTGCCAGCAGCCAAGGGCCGAGACAGGGGGCGAAAGATACGCAGTATTTT
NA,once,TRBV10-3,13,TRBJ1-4,CAISPGTNEKLFF,TGTGCCATCAGTCCCGGGACAAATGAAAAACTGTTTTTT
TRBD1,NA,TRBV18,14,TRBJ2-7,CASSQKTGDYEQYF,TGTGCCAGCTCACAAAAAACAGGGGACTACGAGCAGTACTTC
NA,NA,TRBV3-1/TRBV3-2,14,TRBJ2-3,CASSQGHRTDTQYF,TGTGCCAGCAGCCAGGGACACCGCACAGATACGCAGTATTTT
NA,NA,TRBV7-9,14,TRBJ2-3,CASSLNGLTDTQYF,TGTGCCAGCAGCTTAAACGGATTAACAGATACGCAGTATTTT
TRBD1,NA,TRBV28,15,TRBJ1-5,CASSWTGDTGQPQHF,TGTGCCAGCAGCTGGACAGGGGACACGGGTCAGCCCCAGCATTTT
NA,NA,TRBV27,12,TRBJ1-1,CASNDRNTEAFF,TGTGCCAGCAACGACAGGAACACTGAAGCTTTCTTT
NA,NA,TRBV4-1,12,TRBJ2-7,CASSQHDYEQYF,TGCGCCAGCAGCCAGCACGACTACGAGCAGTACTTC
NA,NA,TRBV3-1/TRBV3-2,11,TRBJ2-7,CASSQGWEQYF,TGTGCCAGCAGCCAAGGTTGGGAGCAGTACTTC
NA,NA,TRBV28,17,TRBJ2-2,CASSLVVWGPNTGELFF,TGTGCCAGCAGTTTAGTTGTTTGGGGGCCGAACACCGGGGAGCTGTTTTTT
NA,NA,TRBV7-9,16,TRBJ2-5,CASSLARAAQGETQYF,TGTGCCAGCAGCTTAGCTCGGGCAGCCCAAGGGGAGACCCAGTACTTC
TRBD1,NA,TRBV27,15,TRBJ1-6,CASSPGTGFYLPLHF,TGTGCCAGCAGTCCCGGGACAGGGTTTTATCTCCCCCTCCACTTT
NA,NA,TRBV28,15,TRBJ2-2,CASSVVHMNTGELFF,TGTGCCAGCAGTGTAGTCCACATGAACACCGGGGAGCTGTTTTTT
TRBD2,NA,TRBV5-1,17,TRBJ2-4,CASSHYWREGQGNIQYF,TGCGCCAGCAGCCATTACTGGCGGGAGGGCCAGGGAAACATTCAGTACTTC
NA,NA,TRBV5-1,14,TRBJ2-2,CASTTQGPTGELFF,TGCGCCAGCACCACGCAGGGTCCAACCGGGGAGCTGTTTTTT
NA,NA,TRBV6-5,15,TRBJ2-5,CASSYFGRTQETQYF,TGTGCCAGCAGTTACTTCGGACGGACCCAAGAGACCCAGTACTTC
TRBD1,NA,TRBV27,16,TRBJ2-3,CASSPQPGQLTDTQYF,TGTGCCAGCAGTCCACAACCGGGACAGCTCACAGATACGCAGTATTTT
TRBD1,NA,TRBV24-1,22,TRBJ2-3,CATSKRISGTGGERPVTDTQYF,TGTGCCACCAGCAAGCGTATCAGCGGGACAGGGGGTGAGAGGCCCGTCACAGATACGCAGTATTTT
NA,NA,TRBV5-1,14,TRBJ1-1,CASSLTELNTEAFF,TGCGCCAGCAGCTTGACAGAGTTGAACACTGAAGCTTTCTTT
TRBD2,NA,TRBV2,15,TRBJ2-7,CASSERLAGSYEQYF,TGTGCCAGCAGTGAAAGGCTAGCGGGGTCCTACGAGCAGTACTTC